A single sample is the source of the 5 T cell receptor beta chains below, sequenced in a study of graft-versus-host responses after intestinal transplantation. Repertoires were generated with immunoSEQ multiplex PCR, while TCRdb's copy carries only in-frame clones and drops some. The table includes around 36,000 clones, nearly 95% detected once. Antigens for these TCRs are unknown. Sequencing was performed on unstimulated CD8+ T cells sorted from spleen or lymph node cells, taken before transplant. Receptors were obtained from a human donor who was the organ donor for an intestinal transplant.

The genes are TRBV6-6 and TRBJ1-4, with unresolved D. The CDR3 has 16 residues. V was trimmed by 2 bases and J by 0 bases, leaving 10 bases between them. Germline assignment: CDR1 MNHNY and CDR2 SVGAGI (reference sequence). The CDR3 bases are TGTGCCAGCAGTTACCTCATCCCTACAACTAATGAAAAACTGTTTTTT. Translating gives CASSYLIPTTNEKLFF.

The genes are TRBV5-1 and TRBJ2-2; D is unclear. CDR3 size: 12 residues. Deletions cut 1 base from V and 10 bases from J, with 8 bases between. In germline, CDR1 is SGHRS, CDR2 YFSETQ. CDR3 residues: CASSLTAEELFF. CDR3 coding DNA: TGCGCCAGCAGCTTGACGGCGGAGGAGCTGTTTTTT.

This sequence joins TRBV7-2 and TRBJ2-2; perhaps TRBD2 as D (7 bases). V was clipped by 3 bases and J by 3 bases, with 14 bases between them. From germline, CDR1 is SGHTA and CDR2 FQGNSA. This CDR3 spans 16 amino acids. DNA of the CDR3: TGTGCCAGCAGCTTTTCTGGCGGGGGCTACACCGGGGAGCTGTTTTTT. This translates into CASSFSGGGYTGELFF. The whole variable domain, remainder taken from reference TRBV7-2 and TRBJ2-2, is GAGVSQSPSNKVTEKGKDVELRCDPISGHTALYWYRQSLGQGLEFLIYFQGNSAPDKSGLPSDRFSAERTGGSVSTLTIQRTQQEDSAVYLCASSFSGGGYTGELFFGEGSRLTVL.

CDR3 amino acids: CASSLTLQGARETQYF. The CDR3 nucleotides are TGTGCCAGCAGTCTTACTCTTCAGGGGGCTCGTGAGACCCAGTACTTC. The rearrangement uses TRBV28 and TRBJ2-5; 8 bases agree with TRBD1. Germline CDR1 and CDR2: MDHEN and SYDVKM. V shed 5 bases, J shed 5 bases, and the junction held 13 bases outside the gene matches. The CDR3 extends over 16 amino acids. The variable domain in full, with the rest retrieved from reference TRBV28 and TRBJ2-5, is DVKVTQSSRYLVKRTGEKVFLECVQDMDHENMFWYRQDPGLGLRLIYFSYDVKMKEKGDIPEGYSVSREKKERFSLILESASTNQTSMYLCASSLTLQGARETQYFGPGTRLLVL.

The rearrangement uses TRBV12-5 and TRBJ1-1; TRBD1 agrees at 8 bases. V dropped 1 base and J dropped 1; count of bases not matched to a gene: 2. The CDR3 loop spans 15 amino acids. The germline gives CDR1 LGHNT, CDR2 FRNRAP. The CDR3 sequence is CASGLDGQGNTEAFF. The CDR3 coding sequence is TGTGCTAGTGGTTTGGATGGACAGGGGAACACTGAAGCTTTCTTT.